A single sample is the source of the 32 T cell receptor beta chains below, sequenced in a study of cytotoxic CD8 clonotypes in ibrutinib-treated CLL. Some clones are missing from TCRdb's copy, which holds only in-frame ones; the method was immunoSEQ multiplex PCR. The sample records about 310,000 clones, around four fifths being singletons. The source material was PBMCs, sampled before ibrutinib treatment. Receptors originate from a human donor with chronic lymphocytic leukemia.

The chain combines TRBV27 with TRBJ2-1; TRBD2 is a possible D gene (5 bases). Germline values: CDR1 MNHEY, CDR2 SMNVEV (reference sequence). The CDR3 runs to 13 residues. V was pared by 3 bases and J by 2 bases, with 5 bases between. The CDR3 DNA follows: TGTGCCAGCAGTTTGCGGGCCTACAATGAGCAGTTCTTC. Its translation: CASSLRAYNEQFF.

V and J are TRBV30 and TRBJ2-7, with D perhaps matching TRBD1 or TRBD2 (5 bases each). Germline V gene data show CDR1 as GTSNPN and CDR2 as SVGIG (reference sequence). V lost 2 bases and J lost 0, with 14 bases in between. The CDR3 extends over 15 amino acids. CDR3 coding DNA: TGTGCCTGGAGTTTCTTGGCAGGGAGCTCCTACGAGCAGTACTTC. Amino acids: CAWSFLAGSSYEQYF.

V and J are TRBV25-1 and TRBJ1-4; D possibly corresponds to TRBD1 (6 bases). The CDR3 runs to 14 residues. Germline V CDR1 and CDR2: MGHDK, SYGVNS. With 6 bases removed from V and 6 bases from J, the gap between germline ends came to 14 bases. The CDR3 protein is CASSPEQGYEKLFF. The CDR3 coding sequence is TGTGCCAGCAGCCCGGAACAGGGTTATGAAAAACTGTTTTTT.

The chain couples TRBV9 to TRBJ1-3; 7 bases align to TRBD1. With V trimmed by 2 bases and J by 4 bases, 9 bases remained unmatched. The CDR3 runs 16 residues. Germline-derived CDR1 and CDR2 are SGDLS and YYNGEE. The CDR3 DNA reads TGTGCCAGCAGCGTTGGGATCAGGGGGTTAGGAAACACCATATATTTT. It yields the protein CASSVGIRGLGNTIYF.

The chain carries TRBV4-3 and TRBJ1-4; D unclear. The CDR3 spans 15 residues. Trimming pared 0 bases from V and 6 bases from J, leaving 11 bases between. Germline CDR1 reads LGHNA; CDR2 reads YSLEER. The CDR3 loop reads CASSQDGRTDEKLFF. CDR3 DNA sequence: TGCGCCAGCAGCCAAGATGGCAGGACGGATGAAAAACTGTTTTTT.

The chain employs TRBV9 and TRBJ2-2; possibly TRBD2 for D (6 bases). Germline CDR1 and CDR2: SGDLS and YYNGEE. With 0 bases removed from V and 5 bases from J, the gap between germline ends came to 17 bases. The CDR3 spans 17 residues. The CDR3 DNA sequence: TGTGCCAGCAGCGTAGGGGACTCCCGCCGAGGAACCGGGGAGCTGTTTTTT. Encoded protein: CASSVGDSRRGTGELFF. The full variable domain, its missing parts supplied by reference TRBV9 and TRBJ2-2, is DSGVTQTPKHLITATGQRVTLRCSPRSGDLSVYWYQQSLDQGLQFLIQYYNGEERAKGNILERFSAQQFPDLHSELNLSSLELGDSALYFCASSVGDSRRGTGELFFGEGSRLTVL.

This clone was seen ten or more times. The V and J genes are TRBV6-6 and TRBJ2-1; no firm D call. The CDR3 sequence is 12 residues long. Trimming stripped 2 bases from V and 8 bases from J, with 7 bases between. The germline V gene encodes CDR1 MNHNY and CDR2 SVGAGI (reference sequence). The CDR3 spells CASSYMTDEQFF. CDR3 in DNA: TGTGCCAGCAGTTACATGACCGATGAGCAGTTCTTC.

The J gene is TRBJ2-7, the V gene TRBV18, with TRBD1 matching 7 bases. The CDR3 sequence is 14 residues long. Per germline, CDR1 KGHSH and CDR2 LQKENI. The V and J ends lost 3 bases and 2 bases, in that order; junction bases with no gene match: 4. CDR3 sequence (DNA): TGTGCCAGCTCACCCCGACAGGGAACCTACGAGCAGTACTTC. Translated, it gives CASSPRQGTYEQYF.

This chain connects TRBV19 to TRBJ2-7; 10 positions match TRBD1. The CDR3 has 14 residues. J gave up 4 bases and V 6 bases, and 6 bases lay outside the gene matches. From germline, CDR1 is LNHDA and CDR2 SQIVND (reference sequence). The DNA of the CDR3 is TGTGCCAGTAGACCAGGACAGGGGGGTTACGAGCAGTACTTC. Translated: CASRPGQGGYEQYF.

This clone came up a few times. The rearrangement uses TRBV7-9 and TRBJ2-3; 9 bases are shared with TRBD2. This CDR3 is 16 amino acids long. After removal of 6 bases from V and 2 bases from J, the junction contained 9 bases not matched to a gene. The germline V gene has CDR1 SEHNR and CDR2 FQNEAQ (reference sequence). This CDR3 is CASSLPGTSNTDTQYF. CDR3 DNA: TGTGCCAGCAGTTTGCCCGGGACTAGCAACACAGATACGCAGTATTTT.

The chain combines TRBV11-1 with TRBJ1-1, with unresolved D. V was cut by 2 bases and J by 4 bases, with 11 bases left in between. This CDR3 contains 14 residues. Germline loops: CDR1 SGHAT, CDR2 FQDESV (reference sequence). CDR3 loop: CASSLLVLGTEAFF. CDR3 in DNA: TGTGCCAGCAGCTTACTAGTACTTGGCACTGAAGCTTTCTTT.

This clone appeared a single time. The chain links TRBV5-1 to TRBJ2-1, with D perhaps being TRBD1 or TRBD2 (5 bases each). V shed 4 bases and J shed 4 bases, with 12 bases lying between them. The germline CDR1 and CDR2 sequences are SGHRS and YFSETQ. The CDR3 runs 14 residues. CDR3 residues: CASSRGDSYNEQFF. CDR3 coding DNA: TGCGCCAGCAGCCGGGGCGATAGTTACAATGAGCAGTTCTTC.

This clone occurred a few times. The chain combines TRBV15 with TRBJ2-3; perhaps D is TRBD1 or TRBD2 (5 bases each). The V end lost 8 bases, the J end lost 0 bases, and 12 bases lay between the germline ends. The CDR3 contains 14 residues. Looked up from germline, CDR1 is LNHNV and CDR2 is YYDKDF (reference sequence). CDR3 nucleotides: TGTGCCACCGCGAGGGGCAGTAGCACAGATACGCAGTATTTT. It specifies CATARGSSTDTQYF.

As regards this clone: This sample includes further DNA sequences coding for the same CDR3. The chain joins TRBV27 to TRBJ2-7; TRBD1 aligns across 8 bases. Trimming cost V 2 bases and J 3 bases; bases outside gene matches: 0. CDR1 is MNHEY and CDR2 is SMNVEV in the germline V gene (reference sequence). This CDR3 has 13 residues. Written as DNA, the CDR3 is TGTGCCAGCAGTTTAGGGACAGGCTACGAGCAGTACTTC. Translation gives CASSLGTGYEQYF.

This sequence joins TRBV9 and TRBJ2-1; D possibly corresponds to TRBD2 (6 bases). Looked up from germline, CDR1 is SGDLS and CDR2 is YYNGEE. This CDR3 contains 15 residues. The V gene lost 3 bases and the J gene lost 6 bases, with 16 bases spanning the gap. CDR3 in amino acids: CASSASDRRGNEQFF. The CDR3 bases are TGTGCCAGCAGCGCTAGCGACCGGCGGGGCAATGAGCAGTTCTTC.

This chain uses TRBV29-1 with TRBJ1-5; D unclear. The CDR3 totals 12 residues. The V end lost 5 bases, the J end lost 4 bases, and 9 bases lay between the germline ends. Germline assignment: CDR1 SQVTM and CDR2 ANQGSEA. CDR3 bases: TGCAGCGTTAGGAGCGGGAATCAGCCCCAGCATTTT. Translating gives CSVRSGNQPQHF.

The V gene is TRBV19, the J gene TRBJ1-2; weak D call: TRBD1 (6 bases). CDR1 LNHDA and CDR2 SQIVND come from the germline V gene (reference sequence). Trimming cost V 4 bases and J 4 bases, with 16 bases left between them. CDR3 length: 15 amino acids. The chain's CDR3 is CASSTFRGYSYGYTF. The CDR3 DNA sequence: TGTGCCAGTAGTACCTTTAGGGGGTATTCCTATGGCTACACCTTC.

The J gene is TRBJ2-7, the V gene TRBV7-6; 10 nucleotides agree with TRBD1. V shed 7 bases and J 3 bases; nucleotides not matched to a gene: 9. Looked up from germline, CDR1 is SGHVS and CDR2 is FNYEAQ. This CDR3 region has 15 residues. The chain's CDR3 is CASTRGGTGDYEQYF. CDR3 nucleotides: TGTGCCAGCACCAGAGGGGGGACAGGGGACTACGAGCAGTACTTC.

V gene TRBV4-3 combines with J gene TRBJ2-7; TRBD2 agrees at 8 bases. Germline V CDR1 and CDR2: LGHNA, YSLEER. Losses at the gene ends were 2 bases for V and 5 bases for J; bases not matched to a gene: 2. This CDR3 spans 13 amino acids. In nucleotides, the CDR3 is TGCGCCAGCAGCCAACTAGCGGGCCACGAGCAGTACTTC. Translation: CASSQLAGHEQYF.

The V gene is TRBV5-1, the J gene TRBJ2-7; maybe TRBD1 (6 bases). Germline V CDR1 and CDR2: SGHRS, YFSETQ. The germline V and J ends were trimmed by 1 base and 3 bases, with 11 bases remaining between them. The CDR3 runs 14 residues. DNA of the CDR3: TGCGCCAGCAGCTTGATGGGGGCAGGCTACGAGCAGTACTTC. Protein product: CASSLMGAGYEQYF.

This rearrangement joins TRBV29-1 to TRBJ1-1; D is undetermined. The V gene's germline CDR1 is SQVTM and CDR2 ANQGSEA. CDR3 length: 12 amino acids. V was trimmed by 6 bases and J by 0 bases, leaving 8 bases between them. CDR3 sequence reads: CSVSMMNTEAFF. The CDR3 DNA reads TGCAGCGTCAGCATGATGAACACTGAAGCTTTCTTT.

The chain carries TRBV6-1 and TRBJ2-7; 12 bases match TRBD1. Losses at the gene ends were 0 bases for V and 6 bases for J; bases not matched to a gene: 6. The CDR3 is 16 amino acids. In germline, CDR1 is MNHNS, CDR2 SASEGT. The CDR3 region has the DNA TGTGCCAGCAGTGAAGCGCTGGGACAGGGGGCCACCGAGCAGTACTTC. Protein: CASSEALGQGATEQYF.

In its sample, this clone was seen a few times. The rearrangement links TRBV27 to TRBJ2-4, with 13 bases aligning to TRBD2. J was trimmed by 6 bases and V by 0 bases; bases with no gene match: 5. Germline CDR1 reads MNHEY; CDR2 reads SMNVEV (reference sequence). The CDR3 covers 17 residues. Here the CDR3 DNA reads TGTGCCAGCAGTTTATCAGTGGGGACTAGCGGGACAAACATTCAGTACTTC. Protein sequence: CASSLSVGTSGTNIQYF.

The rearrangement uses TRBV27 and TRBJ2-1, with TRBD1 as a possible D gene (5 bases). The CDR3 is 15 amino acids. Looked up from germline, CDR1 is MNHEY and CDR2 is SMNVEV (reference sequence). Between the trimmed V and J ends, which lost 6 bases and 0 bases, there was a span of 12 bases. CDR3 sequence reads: CASSYKGHSYNEQFF. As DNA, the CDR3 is TGTGCCAGCAGCTATAAAGGACACTCCTACAATGAGCAGTTCTTC.

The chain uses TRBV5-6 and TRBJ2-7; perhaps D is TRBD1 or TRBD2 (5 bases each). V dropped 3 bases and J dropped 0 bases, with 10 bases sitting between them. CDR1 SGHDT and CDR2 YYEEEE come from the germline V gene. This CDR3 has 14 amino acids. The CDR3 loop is CASSSDGTSYEQYF. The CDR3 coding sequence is TGTGCCAGCAGCTCGGACGGGACCTCCTACGAGCAGTACTTC.

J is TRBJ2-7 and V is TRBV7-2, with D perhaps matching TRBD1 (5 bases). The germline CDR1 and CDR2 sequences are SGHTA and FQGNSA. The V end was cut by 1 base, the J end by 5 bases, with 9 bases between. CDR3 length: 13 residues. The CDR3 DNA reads TGTGCCAGCAGCTTAGTTGCCAGGGACGAGCAGTACTTC. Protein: CASSLVARDEQYF.

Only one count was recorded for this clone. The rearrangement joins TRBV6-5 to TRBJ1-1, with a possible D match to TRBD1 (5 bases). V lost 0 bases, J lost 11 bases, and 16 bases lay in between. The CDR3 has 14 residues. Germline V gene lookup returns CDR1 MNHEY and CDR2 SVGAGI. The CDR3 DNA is TGTGCCAGCAGTTACTCAGTCGGGGGATCTGTGGCTTTCTTT. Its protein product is CASSYSVGGSVAFF.

CDR3 DNA sequence: TGTGCCAGCAGCACTAGCGGGAAAACCTACGAGCAGTACTTC. Its protein is CASSTSGKTYEQYF. J is TRBJ2-7 and V is TRBV28, with 10 bases matching TRBD2. With 6 bases clipped from V and 2 bases from J, the junction kept 4 bases outside the gene matches. Germline assignment: CDR1 MDHEN and CDR2 SYDVKM. This CDR3 region has 14 residues.

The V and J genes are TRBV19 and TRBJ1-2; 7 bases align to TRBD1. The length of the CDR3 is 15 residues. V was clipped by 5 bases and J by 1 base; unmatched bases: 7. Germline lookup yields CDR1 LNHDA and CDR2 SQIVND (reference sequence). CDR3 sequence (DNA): TGTGCCAGTAGTTCACAGGGGACGGGTAACTATGGCTACACCTTC. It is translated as CASSSQGTGNYGYTF.

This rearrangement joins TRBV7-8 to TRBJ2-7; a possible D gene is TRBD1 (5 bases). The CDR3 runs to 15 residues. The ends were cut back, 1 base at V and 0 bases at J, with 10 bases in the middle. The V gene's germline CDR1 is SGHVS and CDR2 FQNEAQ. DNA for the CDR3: TGTGCCAGCAGCTTAGATCAGGGCCGCTCCTACGAGCAGTACTTC. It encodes CASSLDQGRSYEQYF.

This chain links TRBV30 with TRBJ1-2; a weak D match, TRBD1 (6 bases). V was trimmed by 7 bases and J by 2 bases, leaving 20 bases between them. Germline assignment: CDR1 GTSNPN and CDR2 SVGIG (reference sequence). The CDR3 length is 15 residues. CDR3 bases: TGTGCCTTGACGGGCAGGGGTTTGCTCAACTATGGCTACACCTTC. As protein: CALTGRGLLNYGYTF.

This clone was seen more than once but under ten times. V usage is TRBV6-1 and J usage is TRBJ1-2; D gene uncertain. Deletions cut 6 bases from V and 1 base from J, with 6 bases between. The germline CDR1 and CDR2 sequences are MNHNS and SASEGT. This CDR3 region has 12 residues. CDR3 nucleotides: TGTGCCAGCAGCTCTGTTAACTATGGCTACACCTTC. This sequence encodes CASSSVNYGYTF.